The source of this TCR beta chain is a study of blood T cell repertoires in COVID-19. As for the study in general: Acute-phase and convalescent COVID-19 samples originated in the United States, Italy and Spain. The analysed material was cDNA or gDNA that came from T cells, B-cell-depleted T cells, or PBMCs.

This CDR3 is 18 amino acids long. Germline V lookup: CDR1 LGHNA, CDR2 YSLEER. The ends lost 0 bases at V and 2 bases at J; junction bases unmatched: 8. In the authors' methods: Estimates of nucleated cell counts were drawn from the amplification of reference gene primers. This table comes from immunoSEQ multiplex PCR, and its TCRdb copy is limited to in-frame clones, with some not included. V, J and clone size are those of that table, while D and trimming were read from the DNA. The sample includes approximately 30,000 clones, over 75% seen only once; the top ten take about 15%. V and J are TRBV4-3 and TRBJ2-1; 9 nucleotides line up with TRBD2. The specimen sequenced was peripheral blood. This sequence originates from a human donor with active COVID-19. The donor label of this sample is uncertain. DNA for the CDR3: TGCGCCAGCAGCCAAGATCATAGTGCGGGGGGGCCCTACAATGAGCAGTTCTTC. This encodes CASSQDHSAGGPYNEQFF.